The sequence of this T cell receptor beta chain was determined in a study of cytomegalovirus exposure and HLA in healthy donors. The germline V gene encodes CDR1 MDHEN and CDR2 SYDVKM. The CDR3 contains 16 residues. V shed 6 bases and J 5 bases; nucleotides not matched to a gene: 11. The PCR ran on 60 Vbeta and 13 Jbeta primers. Sequencing was performed with immunoSEQ multiplex PCR; in TCRdb, only in-frame clones are kept and a portion is missing. The sample consists of over 100,000 clones, about 76% of them appearing once. The receptor comes from a man aged 25-45 years in good health and CMV-seropositive. Material for sequencing was PBMCs. The rearrangement uses TRBV28 and TRBJ1-4, with TRBD1 matching 8 bases. The CDR3 coding sequence is TGTGCCAGCAGCCGAAGGGCAGGGGGCCTGAATGAAAAACTGTTTTTT. It codes for CASSRRAGGLNEKLFF.